These T cell receptor beta chains were read from a single sample in a study of T-cell memory formation after mild COVID-19. TCRdb recomputed calls from the 5' RACE reads with MiXCR, one row per CDR3 protein. The sample lists 500,000 to 650,000 distinct CDR3 sequences, less than 25% occurring once. The sequenced sample consisted of PBMCs or a T cell subset sorted from them (not recorded which). The receptors here all came from an adult woman who had mild COVID-19 (a few samples of this study predate the infection). Cell type and time point are not known. Each CDR3 is given with its conserved first and last residue. The D gene is left open where the match is weak. Not all rows give a size; the values are once, few, many and, for expanded clones, a class.

clone_size j_call d_call v_call cdr3_nt cdr3_aa
few TRBJ2-2 TRBD1 TRBV14 TGTGCCAGCAGCCCACCCGGGACAGGACTGACCGGGGAGCTGTTTTTT CASSPPGTGLTGELFF
few TRBJ2-1 TRBD2 TRBV11-3 TGTGCCAGCAGCTTAGGGGGCCTAGCGGGAGATGAGCAGTTCTTC CASSLGGLAGDEQFF
. TRBJ2-2 . TRBV30 TGTGCCTGGACAGAAGGGTACACCGGGGAGCTGTTTTTT CAWTEGYTGELFF
. TRBJ2-5 . TRBV5-6 TGTGCCAGCAGCTTGAACTCCCTGGGGACTCAGTACTTC CASSLNSLGTQYF
. TRBJ2-7 . TRBV7-2 TGTGCCAGCAGCTTAGGACCCTACAGCCCCTACGAGCAGTACTTC CASSLGPYSPYEQYF
few TRBJ2-7 . TRBV18 TGTGCCAGCTCACCAAGGGGGATTTCCTACGAGCAGTACTTC CASSPRGISYEQYF
. TRBJ1-2 TRBD1 TRBV2 TGTGCCAGCAGTGTAGGGACAGTTTATGGCTACACCTTC CASSVGTVYGYTF
few TRBJ2-5 . TRBV6-5 TGTGCCAGCAGTTATGCGGAGTCGACAGGCCGCGGGGAGACCCAGTACTTC CASSYAESTGRGETQYF
few TRBJ1-2 TRBD1 TRBV20-1 TGCAGTGCCGACCCGACAGGGGCGCTGGGTGGCTACACCTTC CSADPTGALGGYTF
. TRBJ1-4 TRBD1 TRBV4-1 TGCGCCAGCAGCCAAGGAGGACAGGGCGGAAAAGAAAAACTGTTTTTT CASSQGGQGGKEKLFF
. TRBJ2-5 . TRBV5-6 TGTGCCAGCAGATATTTGGGCGGAGAAGAGACCCAGTACTTC CASRYLGGEETQYF
few TRBJ2-7 . TRBV11-2 TGTGCCAGCAGCTTAAGAGTGGTCTACGAGCAGTACTTC CASSLRVVYEQYF
few TRBJ2-2 TRBD1 TRBV29-1 TGCAGCGTCGCCGGGACAGTCCAACTAAACACCGGGGAGCTGTTTTTT CSVAGTVQLNTGELFF
. TRBJ2-1 . TRBV2 TGTGCCAGCAGTATCCAAGGGTTCGACAATGAGCAGTTCTTC CASSIQGFDNEQFF
. TRBJ2-5 TRBD1 TRBV30 TGTGCCTGGGACCGGACAGGGGGCAAAGAGACCCAGTACTTC CAWDRTGGKETQYF
. TRBJ1-1 TRBD1 TRBV3-1 TGTGCCAGCAGCCAATCGGACAGGGTGGCCACTGAAGCTTTCTTT CASSQSDRVATEAFF
. TRBJ1-2 . TRBV9 TGTGCCAGCAGCCTAGGGGCTGTCTACACCTTC CASSLGAVYTF
few TRBJ1-5 . TRBV7-6 TGTGCCAGCAGCCGGGTGAACCGAACGTGGCCCCAGCATTTT CASSRVNRTWPQHF
. TRBJ2-5 TRBD2 TRBV5-1 TGCGCCAGCAGCTTTGGGCTAGCGGGAGGGATCCAAGAGACCCAGTACTTC CASSFGLAGGIQETQYF
. TRBJ2-1 TRBD2 TRBV6-1 TGTGCCAGCAGTGTCCGACTAGCGGGGGGGCCTGTACATGAGCAGTTCTTC CASSVRLAGGPVHEQFF
. TRBJ2-2 . TRBV7-3 TGTGCCAGCAGCTTAACGGGACAGAACACCGGGGAGCTGTTTTTT CASSLTGQNTGELFF
. TRBJ1-1 . TRBV5-6 TGTGCCAGCAGCCCGGTGGGCGGGTATATGGAAGGCACTGAAGCTTTCTTT CASSPVGGYMEGTEAFF
. TRBJ2-2 TRBD1 TRBV5-1 TGCGCCAGCAGCTTGAGGGACAGGGCCGGGACCGGGGAGCTGTTTTTT CASSLRDRAGTGELFF
few TRBJ2-1 . TRBV5-1 TGCGCCAGCAGCTCGCTAACAGGGCTCGGTGAGCAGTTCTTC CASSSLTGLGEQFF
. TRBJ1-2 . TRBV12-3/TRBV12-4 TGTGCCAGCAGAGATGGACAGCTCTATGGCTACACCTTC CASRDGQLYGYTF
many TRBJ1-6 TRBD1 TRBV30 TGTGCCTGGAGAGGGGACAGTTATTATAATTCACCCCTCCACTTT CAWRGDSYYNSPLHF
few TRBJ2-3 TRBD2 TRBV7-2 TGTGCCAGCAGCTTAGAGTCCCTAGCGGGGAGATCAGATACGCAGTATTTT CASSLESLAGRSDTQYF
few TRBJ2-1 . TRBV6-6 TGTGCCAGCAGTTCTTGGGACCTGGCGGGTACCTACAATGAGCAGTTCTTC CASSSWDLAGTYNEQFF
. TRBJ2-5 . TRBV12-3/TRBV12-4 TGTGCCAGCAGTTGGCAGAGCACCCCAAGAGAGACCCAGTACTTC CASSWQSTPRETQYF
. TRBJ1-6 TRBD1 TRBV18 TGTGCCAGCTCACCGATACCAGCCCCCCGGGACAGGGGAGGCTCCTATAATTCACCCCTCCACTTT CASSPIPAPRDRGGSYNSPLHF
few TRBJ2-7 TRBD2 TRBV20-1 TGCAGTGCTAGGGTATCGGAGTTCGGCGGGAGAGCCTACGAGCAGTACTTC CSARVSEFGGRAYEQYF
. TRBJ2-2 TRBD1 TRBV11-3 TGTGCCAGCAGCCCCCAACAGGGGGGAACCGGGGAGCTGTTTTTT CASSPQQGGTGELFF
. TRBJ2-7 TRBD2 TRBV2 TGTGCCAGCAGTGAAGAGCGGGGGGCCTCCTACGAGCAGTACTTC CASSEERGASYEQYF
. TRBJ2-2 TRBD2 TRBV29-1 TGCAGCGTTGAAAGGGACTATGAGGGGACGAACACCGGGGAGCTGTTTTTT CSVERDYEGTNTGELFF
few TRBJ2-7 . TRBV30 TGTGCCTGGAGAGGGGACATCGCCTACGAGCAGTACTTC CAWRGDIAYEQYF
. TRBJ2-7 . TRBV21-1 TGTGCCAGCAGCAAAAGGAAGCCGTTTCCGCGGGGCCCCTACGAGCAGTACTTC CASSKRKPFPRGPYEQYF
. TRBJ2-7 TRBD1 TRBV3-1 TGTGCCAGCAGCCGGACAGGGCACGAGCAGTACTTC CASSRTGHEQYF
. TRBJ2-7 . TRBV6-1 TGTGCCAGCAGTGTGTCCCGCTCCTACGAGCAGTACTTC CASSVSRSYEQYF
many TRBJ1-2 TRBD1 TRBV6-6 TGTGCCAGCAGCCCCGGGACAGCTAACTATGGCTACACCTTC CASSPGTANYGYTF